The text below deals with one T cell receptor beta chain. Antigen specificity is unknown. This entry belongs to a study of lymphopenia after photon versus proton radiotherapy. Overall study results and limits: Under photons, naive T cells and diversity fell while effector/memory populations rose. Post-nadir TCR diversity decline inversely tracked overall survival among those who died. Post-nadir diversity loss with photons came from oligoclonal expansion, particularly CD8+ Temra cells.

The protocol was immunoSEQ multiplex PCR, while the TCRdb copy is restricted to in-frame clones and leaves out a portion. This table has roughly 41,000 clones, 70% to 90% appearing once. This specimen consisted of peripheral blood, obtained from a patient treated with photon-based radiotherapy. The TCR was taken from a man in his forties or fifties with gastric cancer.

The CDR3 loop reads CASSFGQGSSNTGELFF. The CDR3, as DNA: TGTGCCAGCAGCTTTGGCCAGGGTTCCTCGAACACCGGGGAGCTGTTTTTT. The V gene is TRBV5-6, the J gene TRBJ2-2; TRBD1 might be the D (5 bases). This CDR3 region has 17 residues. Trimming left V 2 bases short and J 0 bases short, with 14 bases between. Germline V lookup: CDR1 SGHDT, CDR2 YYEEEE.